This passage covers 22 T cell receptor beta chains from one sample sequenced in a study of blood T cell repertoires in COVID-19. The data were produced by immunoSEQ multiplex PCR, yet TCRdb's version contains in-frame clones alone and is incomplete. The sample consists of almost 400,000 clones, roughly nine tenths of them appearing once. The sequenced material came from PBMCs or T cells enriched from blood (not recorded which). These receptors originate from a woman aged 30 to 39 who had recovered from COVID-19.

The chain combines TRBV5-1 with TRBJ2-1; the match to TRBD2 covers 9 bases. The length of the CDR3 is 14 residues. The junction had 7 bases not matched to a gene; V was cut back by 7 bases and J by 5 bases. CDR1 SGHRS and CDR2 YFSETQ come from the germline V gene. CDR3 loop: CASRRASGNNEQFF. CDR3 DNA sequence: TGCGCCAGCCGGCGGGCTAGCGGGAACAATGAGCAGTTCTTC.

V usage is TRBV5-1 and J usage is TRBJ2-1; 9 nucleotides align to TRBD2. Trimming took 0 bases from V and 8 from J; bases not matched to a gene: 9. Germline V gene lookup returns CDR1 SGHRS and CDR2 YFSETQ. CDR3 length: 16 amino acids. The CDR3 loop is CASSLGFSGSLDEQFF. DNA for the CDR3: TGCGCCAGCAGCTTGGGATTTAGCGGGAGTCTCGATGAGCAGTTCTTC. Based on the CDR3 plus reference TRBV5-1 and TRBJ2-1, the full variable domain is KAGVTQTPRYLIKTRGQQVTLSCSPISGHRSVSWYQQTPGQGLQFLFEYFSETQRNKGNFPGRFSGRQFSNSRSEMNVSTLELGDSALYLCASSLGFSGSLDEQFFGPGTRLTVL.

Comments on this clone: Mismatch with germline at one junction end may stem from a read error. V gene TRBV7-7 combines with J gene TRBJ1-5; TRBD1 is a possible D gene (6 bases). This CDR3 region has 13 residues. From germline, CDR1 is SSHAT and CDR2 FNYEAQ (reference sequence). CDR3 sequence reads: CASSAGQNQPQHF. The CDR3 coding sequence is TGTGCTAGCAGCGCTGGACAGAATCAGCCCCAGCATTTT. The whole variable domain, remainder taken from reference TRBV7-7 and TRBJ1-5, is GAGVSQSPRYKVTKRGQDVTLRCDPISSHATLYWYQQALGQGPEFLTYFNYEAQPDKSGLPSDRFSAERPEGSISTLTIQRTEQRDSAMYRCASSAGQNQPQHFGDGTRLSIL.

This clone was recorded once. The CDR3: CASGLVQGAGLNNEQFF. CDR3 bases: TGTGCTAGTGGTTTGGTCCAGGGTGCGGGACTGAACAATGAGCAGTTCTTC. The J gene is TRBJ2-1, the V gene TRBV12-5; possible D gene TRBD2, 6 bases. V was shortened by 0 bases and J by 5 bases, with 17 bases between the two germline ends. This CDR3 has 17 amino acids. Looked up from germline, CDR1 is LGHNT and CDR2 is FRNRAP.

The chain uses TRBV7-9 and TRBJ2-7, with a weak D call TRBD2 (5 bases). Trimming cost V 4 bases and J 2 bases, with 18 bases left between them. In germline, CDR1 is SEHNR, CDR2 FQNEAQ (reference sequence). This CDR3 has 16 amino acids. The DNA of the CDR3 is TGTGCCAGCAGCTCCCTCGGGCGGGCTACAACCTACGAGCAGTACTTC. It translates to CASSSLGRATTYEQYF. Together with reference TRBV7-9 and TRBJ2-7, the CDR3 gives the full variable domain: DTGVSQNPRHKITKRGQNVTFRCDPISEHNRLYWYRQTLGQGPEFLTYFQNEAQLEKSRLLSDRFSAERPKGSFSTLEIQRTEQGDSAMYLCASSSLGRATTYEQYFGPGTRLTVT.

With respect to this clone: Other DNA sequences of this sample code for an identical CDR3. This sequence joins TRBV7-9 and TRBJ1-4; 8 bases align to TRBD1. The CDR3 consists of 15 residues. Per germline, CDR1 SEHNR and CDR2 FQNEAQ (reference sequence). Losses at the gene ends were 0 bases for V and 8 bases for J; bases not matched to a gene: 5. In nucleotides, the CDR3 is TGTGCCAGCAGCTTAGCCGGACAGGGAGGGGAAAAACTGTTTTTT. Its translation: CASSLAGQGGEKLFF.

This chain connects TRBV27 to TRBJ2-1, with 8 nucleotides matching TRBD2. The CDR3 runs to 12 residues. Germline V gene data show CDR1 as MNHEY and CDR2 as SMNVEV (reference sequence). The ends lost 8 bases at V and 6 bases at J; junction bases unmatched: 3. The CDR3 is CASRGGTNEQFF. The DNA for the CDR3 is TGTGCCAGCCGCGGGGGGACCAATGAGCAGTTCTTC.

This clone was found once. For the CDR3, the DNA is TGTGCCTGGAGGGGACCGGGACAGGGGGGTTCACCCCTCCACTTT. Amino acid sequence: CAWRGPGQGGSPLHF. The chain is built from TRBV30 and TRBJ1-6; 11 bases align to TRBD1. The germline V gene encodes CDR1 GTSNPN and CDR2 SVGIG (reference sequence). CDR3 length: 15 amino acids. Trimming at V came to 3 bases and at J to 9 bases, leaving 7 bases not matched to a gene.

The gene calls are TRBV5-1 and TRBJ2-5; 8 bases fit TRBD2. V lost 2 bases, J lost 0 bases, and 3 bases stayed unmatched. This CDR3 comprises 15 residues. Germline assignment: CDR1 SGHRS and CDR2 YFSETQ. CDR3 DNA: TGCGCCAGCAGCTTAGCGGGAGCCAACCAAGAGACCCAGTACTTC. Protein product: CASSLAGANQETQYF.

This clone has a handful of counts. This CDR3 reads CASSFLTGVGGELFF. The CDR3 DNA reads as TGTGCCAGCAGTTTCCTAACAGGGGTTGGCGGGGAGCTGTTTTTT. The rearrangement uses TRBV27 and TRBJ2-2, with TRBD1 matching over 7 bases. The V gene end was trimmed by 3 bases and the J gene end by 7 bases; junction bases not matched to a gene: 8. The CDR3 is 15 residues long. The germline CDR1 and CDR2 sequences are MNHEY and SMNVEV (reference sequence).

The chain is built from TRBV6-5 and TRBJ1-2, with D possibly matching TRBD1 (6 bases). Trimming left V 6 bases short and J 4 bases short, with 15 bases between. CDR3 length: 14 residues. Germline V CDR1 and CDR2: MNHEY, SVGAGI. In DNA form, the CDR3 reads TGTGCCAGCAGGGGCCCCCGGACAGCCTATGGCTACACCTTC. Its protein product is CASRGPRTAYGYTF.

The V gene is TRBV6-5, the J gene TRBJ2-1; TRBD2 matches at 7 bases. The V gene end was trimmed by 7 bases and the J gene end by 3 bases; junction bases not matched to a gene: 9. This CDR3 has 15 residues. Looked up from germline, CDR1 is MNHEY and CDR2 is SVGAGI. The CDR3 DNA follows: TGTGCCAGCACCTCCGGCGGGGAGGGCTACAATGAGCAGTTCTTC. Protein sequence: CASTSGGEGYNEQFF.

The rearrangement uses TRBV9 and TRBJ2-3, with 10 nucleotides matching TRBD2. V lost 4 bases to trimming and J lost 3 bases; unmatched junction nucleotides: 8. CDR3 size: 16 residues. Germline V CDR1 and CDR2: SGDLS, YYNGEE. CDR3 residues: CASSPQLAGLTDTQYF. The CDR3 DNA sequence: TGTGCCAGCAGCCCTCAACTAGCGGGATTGACAGATACGCAGTATTTT. The entire variable domain, with the rest obtained from reference TRBV9 and TRBJ2-3, is as follows: DSGVTQTPKHLITATGQRVTLRCSPRSGDLSVYWYQQSLDQGLQFLIQYYNGEERAKGNILERFSAQQFPDLHSELNLSSLELGDSALYFCASSPQLAGLTDTQYFGPGTRLTVL.

The rearrangement uses TRBV7-2 and TRBJ1-3; tentatively, D is TRBD1 (5 bases). Germline CDR1 SGHTA, CDR2 FQGNSA. The germline V and J ends were trimmed by 4 bases and 3 bases, with 13 bases remaining between them. This CDR3 contains 15 residues. CDR3 nucleotide sequence: TGTGCCAGCAGCTCCTCCGGGACTTTTGGAAACACCATATATTTT. Its translation is CASSSSGTFGNTIYF.

The chain is built from TRBV3-1 (or the pseudogene TRBV3-2) and TRBJ1-1; D is perhaps TRBD1 (5 bases). Germline V gene lookup returns CDR1 LGHDT and CDR2 YNNKEL (reference sequence). The CDR3 covers 16 residues. The ends were cut back, 5 bases at V and 1 base at J, with 17 bases in the middle. The CDR3 bases are TGTGCCAGCAGCTTGCGTGCAGGGCGTACGAACACTGAAGCTTTCTTT. Translated: CASSLRAGRTNTEAFF.

This clone is a singleton in its sample. The V call is TRBV18, the J call TRBJ1-1; 7 nucleotides align to TRBD1. The CDR3 covers 14 residues. The germline V gene has CDR1 KGHSH and CDR2 LQKENI. The J segment lost 10 bases and the V segment lost 2 bases, leaving 10 bases of the junction unmatched. This CDR3 is CASSPSQGIGAAFF. In nucleotides, the CDR3 is TGTGCCAGCTCACCATCACAGGGGATAGGAGCAGCTTTCTTT.

The chain recombines TRBV7-9 with TRBJ2-1; a possible D gene is TRBD2 (6 bases). Trimming took 1 base from V and 4 from J, leaving 14 bases between them. CDR1 is SEHNR and CDR2 is FQNEAQ in the germline V gene (reference sequence). This CDR3 contains 16 residues. CDR3 nucleotides: TGTGCCAGCAGCTTAGGTGGAGGGCGAGCGTACAATGAGCAGTTCTTC. Its protein product is CASSLGGGRAYNEQFF.

The chain joins TRBV6-5 to TRBJ2-5; the D gene is possibly TRBD1 (6 bases). The CDR3 spans 14 residues. Germline lookup yields CDR1 MNHEY and CDR2 SVGAGI. The V end lost 6 bases, the J end lost 4 bases, and 15 bases lay between the germline ends. CDR3 residues: CASRAEWGPETQYF. DNA of the CDR3: TGTGCCAGCAGGGCTGAGTGGGGGCCAGAGACCCAGTACTTC.

Comments on this clone: Other DNA sequences within the sample encode an identical CDR3. The chain combines TRBV19 with TRBJ1-1; D is undetermined. CDR3 size: 13 residues. Looked up from germline, CDR1 is LNHDA and CDR2 is SQIVND (reference sequence). Between the trimmed V and J ends, which lost 3 bases and 0 bases, there was a span of 5 bases. In DNA form, the CDR3 reads TGTGCCAGTAGTATCACGGTGAACACTGAAGCTTTCTTT. Translating gives CASSITVNTEAFF.

The V call is TRBV4-3, the J call TRBJ1-3; D uncertain. Germline V gives CDR1 LGHNA, CDR2 YSLEER. V lost 0 bases, J lost 0 bases, and 6 bases lay in between. This CDR3 is 15 amino acids long. Here the CDR3 reads CASSQDGSSGNTIYF. The CDR3 DNA sequence: TGCGCCAGCAGCCAAGATGGGAGCTCTGGAAACACCATATATTTT.

V gene TRBV4-2 combines with J gene TRBJ1-3, with 7 bases fitting TRBD1. CDR1 and CDR2 from the germline V gene are LGHNA and YNFKEQ. The CDR3 length is 15 residues. Unmatched junction bases numbered 0, after V lost 0 bases and J lost 1 base. The CDR3 loop is CASSQEQGSGNTIYF. In DNA, the CDR3 is TGTGCCAGCAGCCAAGAACAGGGGTCTGGAAACACCATATATTTT.

V gene TRBV24-1 combines with J gene TRBJ2-1; 12 bases fit TRBD2. V gave up 4 bases and J gave up 7 bases; unmatched junction bases: 13. The V gene's germline CDR1 is KGHDR and CDR2 SFDVKD. The CDR3 has 18 residues. Here the CDR3 reads CATSDRESGLAGINEQFF. The CDR3, as DNA: TGTGCCACCAGTGACCGAGAATCCGGACTAGCGGGAATAAATGAGCAGTTCTTC.